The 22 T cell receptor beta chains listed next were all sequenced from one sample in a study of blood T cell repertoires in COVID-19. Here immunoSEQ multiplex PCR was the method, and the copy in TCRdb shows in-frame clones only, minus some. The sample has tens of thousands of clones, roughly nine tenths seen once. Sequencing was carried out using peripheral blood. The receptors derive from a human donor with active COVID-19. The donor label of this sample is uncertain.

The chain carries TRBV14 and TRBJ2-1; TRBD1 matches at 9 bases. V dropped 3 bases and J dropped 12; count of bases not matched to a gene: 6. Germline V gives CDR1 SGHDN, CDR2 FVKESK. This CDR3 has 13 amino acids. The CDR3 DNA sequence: TGTGCCAGCAGCCAGGGAGACAGGGGGTGGCAGTTCTTC. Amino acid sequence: CASSQGDRGWQFF.

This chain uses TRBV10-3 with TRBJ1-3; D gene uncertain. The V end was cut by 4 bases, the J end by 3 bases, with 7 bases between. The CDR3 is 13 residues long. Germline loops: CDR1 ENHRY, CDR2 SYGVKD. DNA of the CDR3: TGTGCCATCAGTGTGAACAGTGGAAACACCATATATTTT. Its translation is CAISVNSGNTIYF.

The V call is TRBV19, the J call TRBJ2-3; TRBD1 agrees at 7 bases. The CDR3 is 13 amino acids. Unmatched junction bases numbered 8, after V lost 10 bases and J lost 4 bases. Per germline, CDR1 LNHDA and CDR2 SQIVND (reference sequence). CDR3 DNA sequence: TGTGCCACGACCGGGACAGAGTCAGATACGCAGTATTTT. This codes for CATTGTESDTQYF.

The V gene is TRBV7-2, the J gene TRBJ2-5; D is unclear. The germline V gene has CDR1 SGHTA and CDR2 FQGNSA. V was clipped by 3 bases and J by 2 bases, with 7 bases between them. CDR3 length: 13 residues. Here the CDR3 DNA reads TGTGCCAGCAGCTTCTACGGGCAAGAGACCCAGTACTTC. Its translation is CASSFYGQETQYF.

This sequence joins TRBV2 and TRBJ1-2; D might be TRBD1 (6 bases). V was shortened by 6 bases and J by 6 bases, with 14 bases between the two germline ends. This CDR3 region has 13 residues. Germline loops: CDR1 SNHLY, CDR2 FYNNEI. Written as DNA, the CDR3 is TGTGCCAGCAGCTTCCGACAGGCGAATGGCTACACCTTC. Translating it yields CASSFRQANGYTF.

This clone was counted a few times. CDR3 loop: CASFSTRGSNEQFF. Written as DNA, the CDR3 is TGTGCCAGCTTTTCGACCAGGGGTAGCAATGAGCAGTTCTTC. The J gene is TRBJ2-1, the V gene TRBV2, with a tentative D call TRBD1 (6 bases). V was clipped by 8 bases and J by 6 bases, with 17 bases between them. Germline V gives CDR1 SNHLY, CDR2 FYNNEI. The CDR3 length is 14 residues.

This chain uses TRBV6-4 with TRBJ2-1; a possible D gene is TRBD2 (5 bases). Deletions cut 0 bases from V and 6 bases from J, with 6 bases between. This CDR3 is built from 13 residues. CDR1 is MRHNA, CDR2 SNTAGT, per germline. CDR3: CASSDSDFNEQFF. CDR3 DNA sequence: TGTGCCAGCAGTGACTCGGACTTCAATGAGCAGTTCTTC.

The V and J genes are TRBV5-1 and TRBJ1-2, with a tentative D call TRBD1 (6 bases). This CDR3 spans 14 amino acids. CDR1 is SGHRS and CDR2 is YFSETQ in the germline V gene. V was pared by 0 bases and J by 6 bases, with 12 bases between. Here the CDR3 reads CASSLARTENGYTF. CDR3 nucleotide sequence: TGCGCCAGCAGCTTGGCCCGGACAGAGAATGGCTACACCTTC.

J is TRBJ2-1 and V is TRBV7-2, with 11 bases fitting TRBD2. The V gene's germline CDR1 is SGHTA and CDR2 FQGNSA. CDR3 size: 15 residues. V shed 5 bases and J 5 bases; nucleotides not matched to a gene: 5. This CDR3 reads CASSLSSGGHNEQFF. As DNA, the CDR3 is TGTGCCAGCAGCCTCTCTAGCGGGGGGCACAATGAGCAGTTCTTC.

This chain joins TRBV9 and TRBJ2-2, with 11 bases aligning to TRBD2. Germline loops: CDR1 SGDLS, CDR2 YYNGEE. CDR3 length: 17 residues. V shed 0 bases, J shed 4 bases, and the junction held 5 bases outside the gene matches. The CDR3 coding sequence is TGTGCCAGCAGCGTAGTAGCGGGGGGGCCCAGCACCGGGGAGCTGTTTTTT. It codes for CASSVVAGGPSTGELFF.

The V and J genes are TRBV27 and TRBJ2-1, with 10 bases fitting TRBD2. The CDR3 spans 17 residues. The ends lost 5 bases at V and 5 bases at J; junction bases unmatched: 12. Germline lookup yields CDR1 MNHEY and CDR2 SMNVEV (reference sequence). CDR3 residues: CASSPLAGEIRDNEQFF. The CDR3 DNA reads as TGTGCCAGCAGTCCGCTAGCGGGAGAGATTAGGGACAATGAGCAGTTCTTC.

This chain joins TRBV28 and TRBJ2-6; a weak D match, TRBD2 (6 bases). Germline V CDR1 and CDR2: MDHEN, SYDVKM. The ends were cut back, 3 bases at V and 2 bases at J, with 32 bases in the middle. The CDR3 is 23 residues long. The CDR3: CASSFSFGGLKVRSYPGANVLTF. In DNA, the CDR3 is TGTGCCAGCAGTTTTAGCTTCGGGGGATTAAAGGTCCGGTCCTATCCTGGGGCCAACGTCCTGACTTTC.

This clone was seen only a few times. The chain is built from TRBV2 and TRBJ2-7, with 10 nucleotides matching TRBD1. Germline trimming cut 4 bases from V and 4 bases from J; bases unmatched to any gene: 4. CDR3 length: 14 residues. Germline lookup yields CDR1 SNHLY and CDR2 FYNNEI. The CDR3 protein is CASSVGTGAYEQYF. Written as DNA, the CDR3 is TGTGCCAGCAGTGTCGGGACAGGGGCTTACGAGCAGTACTTC.

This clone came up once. CDR3: CASSRTGTVEQFF. CDR3 bases: TGTGCCAGCAGCCGAACAGGGACCGTTGAGCAGTTCTTC. V is TRBV7-9 and J is TRBJ2-1; maybe TRBD1 (6 bases). Germline CDR1 and CDR2: SEHNR and FQNEAQ (reference sequence). Trimming cost V 5 bases and J 9 bases, with 14 bases left between them. The CDR3 sequence is 13 residues long.

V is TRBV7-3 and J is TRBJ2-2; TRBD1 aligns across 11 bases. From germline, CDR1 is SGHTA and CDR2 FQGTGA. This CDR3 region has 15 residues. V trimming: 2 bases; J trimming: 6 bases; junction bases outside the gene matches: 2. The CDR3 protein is CASSLWTGGSGELFF. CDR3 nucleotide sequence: TGTGCCAGCAGCTTATGGACAGGGGGCTCCGGGGAGCTGTTTTTT.

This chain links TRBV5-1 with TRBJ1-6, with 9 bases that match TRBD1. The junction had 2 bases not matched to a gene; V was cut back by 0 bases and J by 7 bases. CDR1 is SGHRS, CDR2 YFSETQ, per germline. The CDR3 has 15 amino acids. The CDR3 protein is CASSLDGQGNSPLHF. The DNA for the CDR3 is TGCGCCAGCAGCTTGGACGGACAGGGGAATTCACCCCTCCACTTT.

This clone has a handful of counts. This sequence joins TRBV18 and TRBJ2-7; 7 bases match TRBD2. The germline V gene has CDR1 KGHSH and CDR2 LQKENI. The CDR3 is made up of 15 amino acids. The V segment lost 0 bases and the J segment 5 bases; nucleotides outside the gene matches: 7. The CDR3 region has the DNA TGTGCCAGCTCACCACCGCTGCGGGGGATGGACGAGCAGTACTTC. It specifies CASSPPLRGMDEQYF.

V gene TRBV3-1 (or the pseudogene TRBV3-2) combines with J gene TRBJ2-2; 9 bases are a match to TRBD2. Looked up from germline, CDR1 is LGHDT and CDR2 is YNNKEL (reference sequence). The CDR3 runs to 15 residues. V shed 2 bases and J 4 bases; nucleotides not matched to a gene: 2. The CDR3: CASSQTSGLTGELFF. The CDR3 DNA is TGTGCCAGCAGCCAAACTAGCGGGCTCACCGGGGAGCTGTTTTTT.

CDR3 loop: CASSLTGGSYIEAFF. CDR3 nucleotide sequence: TGTGCCAGCAGCCTGACAGGGGGTTCCTACATTGAAGCTTTCTTT. The chain employs TRBV5-6 and TRBJ1-1, with 9 nucleotides matching TRBD1. The CDR3 runs 15 residues. The trim removed 4 bases at V and 7 bases at J, leaving 11 bases unmatched. Germline CDR1 SGHDT, CDR2 YYEEEE.

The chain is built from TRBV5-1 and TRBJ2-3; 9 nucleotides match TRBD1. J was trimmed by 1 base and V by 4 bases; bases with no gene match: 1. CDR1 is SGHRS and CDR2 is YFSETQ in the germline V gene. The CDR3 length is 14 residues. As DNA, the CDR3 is TGCGCCAGCAGCCGGGACAGGGGCACAGATACGCAGTATTTT. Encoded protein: CASSRDRGTDTQYF.

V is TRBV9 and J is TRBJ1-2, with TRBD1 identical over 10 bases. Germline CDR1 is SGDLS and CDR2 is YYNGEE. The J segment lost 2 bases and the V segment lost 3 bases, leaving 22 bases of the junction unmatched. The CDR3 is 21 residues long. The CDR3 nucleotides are TGTGCCAGCAGCGCCAGAGACAGGGGGCTTCTCTCTCTTCAAGTCAACTATGGCTACACCTTC. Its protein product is CASSARDRGLLSLQVNYGYTF.

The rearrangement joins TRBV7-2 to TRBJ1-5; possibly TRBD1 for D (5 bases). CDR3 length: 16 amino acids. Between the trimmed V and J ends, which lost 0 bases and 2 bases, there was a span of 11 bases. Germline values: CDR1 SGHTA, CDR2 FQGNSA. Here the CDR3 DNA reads TGTGCCAGCAGCTTAGCGTCAGGGTTTGGCAATCAGCCCCAGCATTTT. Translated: CASSLASGFGNQPQHF.